This T cell receptor (beta chain) was sequenced during a study of CD8+ T cells in alopecia areata. Germline V lookup: CDR1 MNHEY, CDR2 SVGAGI. Trimming stripped 6 bases from V and 7 bases from J, with 15 bases between. CDR3 size: 13 residues. A word on this clone: Its antigen is currently unknown.

The treatment: oral pan-JAK inhibitor, 5-10 mg twice daily. Separation by sorting yielded CD4+ and CD8+ T cells from PBMCs. Findings and limits, study-wide: Clonality in the scalp and expanded CD8+ clones ranked among the top 100 were significantly decreased by tofacitinib.

Extracted RNA was reverse transcribed into cDNA, the sequencing template. Profiling relied on immunoSEQ multiplex PCR, and the TCRdb table lists in-frame clones only, not all of them. This sample has under 200,000 clones, with less than 70% found just once. The specimen was CD4+ T cells sorted from blood, collected at week 24, from a patient treated with tofacitinib. The clonotype comes from a human donor with alopecia areata. The chain uses TRBV6-5 and TRBJ2-5; unclear D gene. The CDR3 coding sequence is TGTGCCAGCAGGTCCGGGTCCCTGGGGACCCAGTACTTC. It specifies CASRSGSLGTQYF.